This T cell receptor beta chain was recovered during a study of immune evolution from preneoplasia to lung adenocarcinoma. Study details: HLA loss of heterozygosity: approximately 7.5% AIS, about 15% MIA, approximately 35% ADC, none AAH.

Resections took place in Japan or China from the mid-2010s to the late 2010s. Two lung cancer pathologists independently confirmed each histologic diagnosis. Sequencing used immunoSEQ multiplex PCR; TCRdb keeps in-frame clones, though not all of them. The sample holds about 16,000 clones; about 86% are singletons and the top ten take approximately 2.8%. The source material was FFPE invasive lung adenocarcinoma tissue. The source of this sequence is a person aged 70 to 85 with invasive lung adenocarcinoma.

For the CDR3, the DNA is TGTGCCAGCAGCTTAGGAGGGTCTGACACTGAAGCTTTCTTT. This sequence encodes CASSLGGSDTEAFF. V gene TRBV7-9 combines with J gene TRBJ1-1; D gene uncertain. This CDR3 region has 14 residues. Looked up from germline, CDR1 is SEHNR and CDR2 is FQNEAQ (reference sequence). V gave up 1 base and J gave up 3 bases, with 9 bases separating them.